Following are 32 T cell receptor beta chains from one sample sequenced in a study of blood T cells in healthy people across ages. A sample-barcoded 5' primer and a J-beta primer mix were used in a second PCR of roughly 6 to 11 cycles. Each CDR3 protein gets one entry after TCRdb re-called the 5' RACE reads with MiXCR. This sample has about 1.7 million distinct CDR3 sequences, with 28% found just once. The sample was blood. The receptors here all came from a woman in her 30s in good health.

This clonotype has more than one count but fewer than ten. This chain links TRBV6-5 with TRBJ2-1; D remains unclear. The germline V gene encodes CDR1 MNHEY and CDR2 SVGAGI. V lost 7 bases and J 8 bases, leaving 9 bases between the germline ends. The CDR3 runs to 11 residues. The CDR3: CASIYGDEQFF. DNA for the CDR3: TGTGCCAGCATCTACGGTGATGAGCAGTTCTTC.

The table lists this clonotype with a few counts. The chain recombines TRBV12-3 or TRBV12-4 with TRBJ2-4; 8 bases are shared with TRBD1. V was pared by 3 bases and J by 4 bases, with 2 bases of the junction left unmatched. CDR3 length: 14 amino acids. In DNA, the CDR3 is TGTGCCAGCAGTTTTCGGGACAGGAAAAACATTCAGTACTTC. Its protein is CASSFRDRKNIQYF.

This rearrangement joins TRBV5-1 to TRBJ2-7; TRBD1 agrees at 7 bases. The CDR3 is 18 residues long. Germline loops: CDR1 SGHRS, CDR2 YFSETQ. With 0 bases clipped from V and 7 bases from J, the junction kept 19 bases outside the gene matches. The DNA of the CDR3 is TGCGCCAGCAGCTTGGGATTTAGGGAGACAGGGTTCTACAATGAGCAGTACTTC. Translated: CASSLGFRETGFYNEQYF.

This chain connects TRBV28 to TRBJ1-5; D unresolved. Germline CDR1 MDHEN, CDR2 SYDVKM. This CDR3 contains 14 residues. Between the trimmed V and J ends, which lost 3 bases and 5 bases, there was a span of 11 bases. CDR3 DNA: TGTGCCAGCAGTTTCCTTGGACCGCATCAGCCCCAGCATTTT. Translating gives CASSFLGPHQPQHF.

Of note for this clonotype: A much larger clonotype is one base distant, so this may be a read error. The chain employs TRBV24-1 and TRBJ2-6; tentative D call: TRBD2 (6 bases). Between the trimmed V and J ends, which lost 9 bases and 3 bases, there was a span of 14 bases. The CDR3 runs to 15 residues. CDR1 KGHDR and CDR2 SFDVKD come from the germline V gene. As DNA, the CDR3 is TGTGCCACCGGTGTAGGAGGGCGTGGGGCCAACGTCCTGACTTTC. Its translation is CATGVGGRGANVLTF.

V is TRBV4-2 and J is TRBJ2-1; 9 nucleotides align to TRBD2. Germline CDR1 reads LGHNA; CDR2 reads YNFKEQ. Trimming removed 4 bases from V and 8 bases from J; junction bases left unmatched: 6. The CDR3 runs 14 residues. The CDR3 sequence is CASSRGGGDYEQFF. The DNA of the CDR3 is TGTGCCAGCAGCCGCGGGGGGGGCGACTATGAGCAGTTCTTC.

Of note for this clonotype: Being one base from a much bigger clone, this may be a read error. The genes are TRBV12-5 and TRBJ2-5; D may be TRBD1 or TRBD2 (5 bases each). This CDR3 contains 12 residues. Germline V gene data show CDR1 as LGHNT and CDR2 as FRNRAP. CDR3 sequence reads: CTSGLGRETQYF. The CDR3 DNA sequence: TGTACTAGTGGTTTGGGGCGAGAGACCCAGTACTTC.

This clonotype was counted only a few times. The rearrangement links TRBV20-1 to TRBJ1-5, with D hard to call. Trimming pared 1 base from V and 2 bases from J, leaving 9 bases between. Germline V gene lookup returns CDR1 DFQATT and CDR2 SNEGSKA (reference sequence). The CDR3 consists of 14 residues. Written as DNA, the CDR3 is TGCAGTGCTAGAGGGCTTGATGGCAATCAGCCCCAGCATTTT. Protein product: CSARGLDGNQPQHF.

The chain combines TRBV15 with TRBJ2-3, with TRBD2 matching 7 bases. The germline gives CDR1 LNHNV, CDR2 YYDKDF (reference sequence). The CDR3 is made up of 16 amino acids. V dropped 1 base and J dropped 4; count of bases not matched to a gene: 8. This chain's CDR3 is CATSRGGVAGPDTQYF. CDR3 nucleotide sequence: TGTGCCACCAGCAGAGGAGGGGTAGCGGGCCCAGATACGCAGTATTTT.

CDR3 loop: CASSFYISTLGTDTQYF. The DNA for the CDR3 is TGCGCCAGCAGCTTCTATATCTCTACCCTTGGGACAGATACGCAGTATTTT. The V and J genes are TRBV5-1 and TRBJ2-3; unclear D gene. The germline CDR1 and CDR2 sequences are SGHRS and YFSETQ. V gave up 2 bases and J gave up 3 bases, with 19 bases separating them. The CDR3 is 17 amino acids.

In the case of this clonotype: At one end the junction does not follow the germline gene, possibly because of a read error. The chain recombines TRBV29-1 with TRBJ1-2, with a possible D match to TRBD1 (6 bases). The CDR3 is 15 residues long. Germline CDR1 is SQVTM and CDR2 is ANQGSEA. The CDR3 bases are TGCAGCGTTGAAGATCGGGCAGGGGCTTGGGAGGGCTGCACCTTC. Translating it yields CSVEDRAGAWEGCTF.

This clonotype was recorded many times. The rearrangement joins TRBV4-3 to TRBJ2-1; D is undetermined. Germline lookup yields CDR1 LGHNA and CDR2 YSLEER. V was clipped by 3 bases and J by 8 bases, with 17 bases between them. The CDR3 spans 15 residues. In nucleotides, the CDR3 is TGCGCCAGCAGCCAGCTCCCCTTGGGTACCGATGAGCAGTTCTTC. The encoded protein is CASSQLPLGTDEQFF.

V and J are TRBV20-1 and TRBJ2-1, with 11 bases aligning to TRBD2. CDR3 length: 16 amino acids. CDR1 and CDR2 from the germline V gene are DFQATT and SNEGSKA (reference sequence). The trim removed 2 bases at V and 6 bases at J, leaving 9 bases unmatched. CDR3 sequence reads: CSARSIAGGPGNEQFF. In DNA form, the CDR3 reads TGCAGTGCTAGATCGATAGCGGGAGGGCCGGGCAATGAGCAGTTCTTC.

The chain is built from TRBV3-1 and TRBJ2-1; 8 bases fit TRBD2. CDR1 is LGHDT and CDR2 is YNNKEL in the germline V gene (reference sequence). V shed 4 bases, J shed 1 base, and the junction held 9 bases outside the gene matches. The CDR3 runs 17 residues. The CDR3 coding sequence is TGTGCCAGCAGCCGGGGACTAGTGGGAGCGTCCTACAATGAGCAGTTCTTC. Amino acids: CASSRGLVGASYNEQFF.

This clonotype was seen a few times. The V call is TRBV25-1, the J call TRBJ2-5, with 7 bases identical to TRBD1. This CDR3 spans 12 amino acids. V lost 5 bases and J lost 11; bases outside the gene matches: 8. Germline values: CDR1 MGHDK, CDR2 SYGVNS. This chain's CDR3 is CASSMTGPSQYF. CDR3 DNA: TGTGCCAGCAGTATGACAGGGCCTTCGCAGTACTTC.

The chain uses TRBV12-3 or TRBV12-4 and TRBJ2-1; unclear D gene. V lost 3 bases and J lost 13, with 16 bases in between. This CDR3 has 13 amino acids. CDR3 sequence reads: CASSLANQETQFF. CDR3 in DNA: TGTGCCAGCAGTTTGGCGAACCAAGAGACCCAGTTCTTC.

There are a few counts of this clonotype. CDR3 sequence reads: CASSALGSSTDTQYF. In nucleotides, the CDR3 is TGTGCCAGCAGCGCTTTGGGCAGCAGCACAGATACGCAGTATTTT. The V gene is TRBV7-3, the J gene TRBJ2-3; D remains ambiguous. Germline values: CDR1 SGHTA, CDR2 FQGTGA. The CDR3 has 15 amino acids. The germline V and J ends were trimmed by 5 bases and 0 bases, with 12 bases remaining between them.

This clonotype came up once. The rearrangement links TRBV20-1 to TRBJ1-5; no reliable D call. Trimming removed 3 bases at V and 5 bases at J, with 20 bases between. The CDR3 sequence is 16 residues long. Germline V gene sequence: CDR1 DFQATT, CDR2 SNEGSKA (reference sequence). CDR3 in amino acids: CSASAGSSLSYQPQHF. Here the CDR3 DNA reads TGCAGTGCTAGTGCCGGGTCGAGCCTTTCCTATCAGCCCCAGCATTTT.

The rearrangement joins TRBV20-1 to TRBJ2-5, with 10 bases identical to TRBD2. V gave up 6 bases and J gave up 1 base; unmatched junction bases: 8. The CDR3 is made up of 15 amino acids. From germline, CDR1 is DFQATT and CDR2 SNEGSKA (reference sequence). CDR3 sequence: CSALIPSGSQETQYF. The DNA for the CDR3 is TGCAGTGCCCTAATACCTAGCGGGAGCCAAGAGACCCAGTACTTC.

This clonotype has a handful of counts. V is TRBV9 and J is TRBJ2-1, with D possibly matching TRBD2 (5 bases). V was shortened by 6 bases and J by 9 bases, with 13 bases between the two germline ends. Germline V gene lookup returns CDR1 SGDLS and CDR2 YYNGEE. The CDR3 sequence is 12 residues long. The CDR3 reads CASIVSGGEQFF. The CDR3 DNA reads TGTGCCAGCATCGTGAGCGGTGGTGAGCAGTTCTTC.

This clonotype was recorded a few times. This may be a read error, as it is one base from a much larger clone. This chain joins TRBV5-5 and TRBJ2-3, with TRBD1 as a possible D gene (6 bases). The CDR3 is made up of 15 amino acids. V lost 4 bases and J 3 bases, leaving 15 bases between the germline ends. The germline V gene has CDR1 SGHKS and CDR2 YYEKEE (reference sequence). The CDR3 nucleotides are TGTGCCAGCAGCGGGTACAGGGCGTGGACAGATACGCAGTATTTT. Protein: CASSGYRAWTDTQYF. Looking up the rest from reference TRBV5-5 and TRBJ2-3 gives the full variable domain: DAGVTQSPTHLIKTRGQQVTLRCSPISGHKSVSWYQQVLGQGPQFIFQYYEKEERGRGNFPDRFSARQFPNYSSELNVNALLLGDSALYLCASSGYRAWTDTQYFGPGTRLTVL.

This clonotype was detected only a few times. The chain recombines TRBV12-3 or TRBV12-4 with TRBJ1-2; weak D call: TRBD1 (5 bases). The CDR3 totals 14 residues. Trimming shortened V by 6 bases and J by 6 bases, and 17 bases separated the two germline ends. In DNA, the CDR3 is TGTGCCAGCAGGGAAAGGACACAGAAGAATGGCTACACCTTC. It is translated as CASRERTQKNGYTF.

On this clonotype: With a much larger clone just one base away, this may be a read error. This chain uses TRBV24-1 with TRBJ2-1; D call uncertain. Germline assignment: CDR1 KGHDR and CDR2 SFDVKD. The CDR3 is made up of 15 amino acids. V was trimmed by 3 bases and J by 6 bases, leaving 14 bases between them. The chain's CDR3 is CATSDARSTSNEQFF. CDR3 bases: TGTGCCACCAGTGATGCCCGTTCAACTTCCAATGAGCAGTTCTTC.

This clonotype has a handful of counts. This sequence joins TRBV2 and TRBJ2-5; weak D call: TRBD2 (6 bases). Germline CDR1 SNHLY, CDR2 FYNNEI. This CDR3 is 13 amino acids long. Trimming stripped 4 bases from V and 4 bases from J, with 10 bases between. The CDR3 nucleotides read TGTGCCAGCAGTGTCCTCGGGAGAGAGACCCAGTACTTC. It encodes CASSVLGRETQYF.

The chain uses TRBV10-3 and TRBJ2-5; TRBD2 matches 12 bases. The CDR3 consists of 15 residues. Germline CDR1 reads ENHRY; CDR2 reads SYGVKD. V lost 8 bases, J lost 11 bases, and 15 bases stayed unmatched. CDR3 loop: CAISPLAGGAYEQYF. The CDR3 coding sequence is TGTGCCATCTCCCCACTAGCGGGGGGTGCCTATGAGCAGTACTTC.

There are a few counts of this clonotype. The rearrangement links TRBV20-1 to TRBJ2-3, with D tentatively TRBD1 (6 bases). The CDR3 has 17 amino acids. The germline CDR1 and CDR2 sequences are DFQATT and SNEGSKA (reference sequence). With 5 bases removed from V and 0 bases from J, the gap between germline ends came to 21 bases. CDR3 sequence reads: CSAFLPQGQTSTDTQYF. CDR3 bases: TGCAGTGCTTTCCTCCCACAGGGACAAACTAGCACAGATACGCAGTATTTT.

This clonotype was detected many times. The chain employs TRBV5-1 and TRBJ2-7, with 7 bases aligning to TRBD1. This CDR3 comprises 14 residues. V lost 4 bases, J lost 1 base, and 5 bases stayed unmatched. CDR1 and CDR2 from the germline V gene are SGHRS and YFSETQ. CDR3 nucleotides: TGCGCCAGCAGCCGAACAGGGGAGTCCTACGAGCAGTACTTC. This gives the protein CASSRTGESYEQYF.

The chain joins TRBV7-8 to TRBJ2-1; TRBD2 matches at 7 bases. Matching the DNA end better, TRBJ2-7 makes the J call doubtful. The CDR3 is 16 amino acids. The germline V gene encodes CDR1 SGHVS and CDR2 FQNEAQ. CDR3 amino acids: CASSLRERGPYNEQYF. The CDR3 DNA reads as TGTGCCAGCAGCTTGCGGGAGAGGGGCCCCTACAATGAGCAGTACTTC.

V is TRBV5-1 and J is TRBJ1-4, with a possible D match to TRBD1 (5 bases). This CDR3 region has 16 residues. Germline V lookup: CDR1 SGHRS, CDR2 YFSETQ. Trimming stripped 3 bases from V and 8 bases from J, with 20 bases between. CDR3 nucleotide sequence: TGCGCCAGCAGCTCCTACGGGGGGTCAGGAGGAGAAAAACTGTTTTTT. As protein: CASSSYGGSGGEKLFF.

There are a few counts of this clonotype. V and J are TRBV10-3 and TRBJ2-2, with 8 bases matching TRBD2. The CDR3 length is 16 residues. CDR1 and CDR2 from the germline V gene are ENHRY and SYGVKD. With 1 base clipped from V and 5 bases from J, the junction kept 6 bases outside the gene matches. In DNA, the CDR3 is TGTGCCATCAGTGAGTTTGCAGCGGGGGAGACCGGGGAGCTGTTTTTT. Its translation is CAISEFAAGETGELFF.

This clonotype appeared a few times. V gene TRBV29-1 combines with J gene TRBJ2-5, with a weak D call TRBD1 (6 bases). Per germline, CDR1 SQVTM and CDR2 ANQGSEA. Trimming removed 4 bases from V and 5 bases from J, with 14 bases in between. This CDR3 is built from 13 residues. The CDR3 protein is CSVVTDSAETQYF. Here the CDR3 DNA reads TGCAGCGTTGTGACGGACAGTGCCGAGACCCAGTACTTC.

The V and J genes are TRBV5-1 and TRBJ2-7; 13 positions match TRBD2. Germline loops: CDR1 SGHRS, CDR2 YFSETQ. V shed 3 bases and J 3 bases; nucleotides not matched to a gene: 9. There are 17 residues in the CDR3. CDR3 amino acids: CASSSNQLAGGLYEQYF. CDR3 bases: TGCGCCAGCAGCTCCAACCAACTAGCGGGAGGGCTCTACGAGCAGTACTTC.